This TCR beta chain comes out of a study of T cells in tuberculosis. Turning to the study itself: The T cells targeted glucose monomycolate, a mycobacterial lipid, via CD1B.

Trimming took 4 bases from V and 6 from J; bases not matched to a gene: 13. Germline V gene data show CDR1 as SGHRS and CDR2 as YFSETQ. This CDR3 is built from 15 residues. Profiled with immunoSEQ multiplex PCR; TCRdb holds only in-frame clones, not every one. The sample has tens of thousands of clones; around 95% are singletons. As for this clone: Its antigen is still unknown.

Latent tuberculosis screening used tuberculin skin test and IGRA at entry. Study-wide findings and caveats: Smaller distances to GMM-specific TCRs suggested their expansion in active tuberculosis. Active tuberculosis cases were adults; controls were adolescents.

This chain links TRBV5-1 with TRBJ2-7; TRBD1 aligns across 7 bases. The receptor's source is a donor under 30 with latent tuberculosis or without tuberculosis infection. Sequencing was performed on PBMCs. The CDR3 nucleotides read TGCGCCAGCAGCCCGGACGGAATGACAGGGTCCGAGCAGTACGTC. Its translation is CASSPDGMTGSEQYV.